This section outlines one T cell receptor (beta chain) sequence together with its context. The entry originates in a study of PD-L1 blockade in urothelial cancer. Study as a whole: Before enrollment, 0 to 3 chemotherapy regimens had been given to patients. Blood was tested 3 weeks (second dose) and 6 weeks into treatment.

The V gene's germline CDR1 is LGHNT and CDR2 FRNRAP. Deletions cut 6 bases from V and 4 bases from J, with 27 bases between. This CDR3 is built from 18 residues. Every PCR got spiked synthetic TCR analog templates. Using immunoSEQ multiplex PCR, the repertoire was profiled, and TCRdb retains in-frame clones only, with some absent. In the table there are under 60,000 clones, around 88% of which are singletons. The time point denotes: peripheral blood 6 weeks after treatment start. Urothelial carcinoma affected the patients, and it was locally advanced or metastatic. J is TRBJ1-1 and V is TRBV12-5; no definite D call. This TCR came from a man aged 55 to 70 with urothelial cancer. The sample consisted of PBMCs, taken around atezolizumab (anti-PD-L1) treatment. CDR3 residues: CASGLTLGRGVVGTEAFF. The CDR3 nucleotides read TGTGCTAGTGGCCTCACTCTCGGGCGGGGAGTGGTCGGCACTGAAGCTTTCTTT.